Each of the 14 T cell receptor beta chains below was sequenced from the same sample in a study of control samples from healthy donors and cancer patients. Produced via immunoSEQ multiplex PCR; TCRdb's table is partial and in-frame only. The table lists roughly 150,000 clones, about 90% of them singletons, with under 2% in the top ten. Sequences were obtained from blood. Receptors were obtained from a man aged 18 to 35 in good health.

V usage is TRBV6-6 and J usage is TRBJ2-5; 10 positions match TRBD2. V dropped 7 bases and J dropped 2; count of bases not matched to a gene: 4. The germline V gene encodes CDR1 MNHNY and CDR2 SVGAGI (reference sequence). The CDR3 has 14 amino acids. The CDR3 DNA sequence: TGTGCCAGCATTCGAGCGGGGGGGCAAGAGACCCAGTACTTC. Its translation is CASIRAGGQETQYF.

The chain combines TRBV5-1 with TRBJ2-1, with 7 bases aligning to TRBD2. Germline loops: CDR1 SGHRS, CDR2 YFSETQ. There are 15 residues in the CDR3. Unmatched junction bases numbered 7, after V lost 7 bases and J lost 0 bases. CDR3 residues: CASAKTSPSYNEQFF. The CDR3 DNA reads TGCGCCAGCGCGAAGACTAGCCCCTCCTACAATGAGCAGTTCTTC. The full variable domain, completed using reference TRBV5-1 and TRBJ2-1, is KAGVTQTPRYLIKTRGQQVTLSCSPISGHRSVSWYQQTPGQGLQFLFEYFSETQRNKGNFPGRFSGRQFSNSRSEMNVSTLELGDSALYLCASAKTSPSYNEQFFGPGTRLTVL.

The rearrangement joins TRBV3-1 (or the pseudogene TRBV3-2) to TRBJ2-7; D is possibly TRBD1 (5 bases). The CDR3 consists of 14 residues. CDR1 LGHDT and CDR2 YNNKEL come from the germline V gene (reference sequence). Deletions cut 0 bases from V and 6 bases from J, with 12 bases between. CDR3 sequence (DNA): TGTGCCAGCAGCCAAGAGCACAGGCCGCCCGAGCAGTACTTC. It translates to CASSQEHRPPEQYF.

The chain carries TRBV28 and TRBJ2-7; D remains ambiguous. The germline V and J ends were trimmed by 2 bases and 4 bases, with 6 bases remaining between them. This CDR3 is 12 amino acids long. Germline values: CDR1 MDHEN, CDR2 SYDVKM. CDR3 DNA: TGTGCCAGCAGTTTACCGCTATACGAGCAGTACTTC. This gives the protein CASSLPLYEQYF. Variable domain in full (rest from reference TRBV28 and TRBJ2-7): DVKVTQSSRYLVKRTGEKVFLECVQDMDHENMFWYRQDPGLGLRLIYFSYDVKMKEKGDIPEGYSVSREKKERFSLILESASTNQTSMYLCASSLPLYEQYFGPGTRLTVT.

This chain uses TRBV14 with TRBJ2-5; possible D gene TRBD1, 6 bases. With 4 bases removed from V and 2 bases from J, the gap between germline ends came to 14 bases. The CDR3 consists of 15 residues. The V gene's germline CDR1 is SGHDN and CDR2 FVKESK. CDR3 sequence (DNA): TGTGCCAGCAGCCGCAGGACAGATTATCAAGAGACCCAGTACTTC. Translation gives CASSRRTDYQETQYF.

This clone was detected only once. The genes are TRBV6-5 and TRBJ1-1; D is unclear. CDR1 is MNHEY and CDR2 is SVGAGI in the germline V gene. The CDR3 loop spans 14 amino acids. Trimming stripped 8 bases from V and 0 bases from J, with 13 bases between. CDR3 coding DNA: TGTGCCAGCTCTCTTGTAGGGATGAACACTGAAGCTTTCTTT. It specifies CASSLVGMNTEAFF.

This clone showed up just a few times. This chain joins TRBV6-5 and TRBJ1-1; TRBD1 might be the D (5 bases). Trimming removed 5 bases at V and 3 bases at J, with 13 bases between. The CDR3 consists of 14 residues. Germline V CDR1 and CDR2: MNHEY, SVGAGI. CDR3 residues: CASSLGGADTEAFF. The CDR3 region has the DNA TGTGCCAGCAGTCTGGGCGGGGCGGACACTGAAGCTTTCTTT.

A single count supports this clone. The CDR3 sequence is CASSARDSWELFF. The CDR3 DNA reads TGTGCCAGCAGCGCCCGGGACAGTTGGGAGCTGTTTTTT. The chain recombines TRBV11-3 with TRBJ2-2; 7 bases fit TRBD1. Germline CDR1 reads SGHNT; CDR2 reads YENEEA. J was trimmed by 9 bases and V by 5 bases; bases with no gene match: 6. This CDR3 contains 13 residues. The variable domain in full, with the rest retrieved from reference TRBV11-3 and TRBJ2-2, is EAGVVQSPRYKIIEKKQPVAFWCNPISGHNTLYWYLQNLGQGPELLIRYENEEAVDDSQLPKDRFSAERLKGVDSTLKIQPAELGDSAVYLCASSARDSWELFFGEGSRLTVL.

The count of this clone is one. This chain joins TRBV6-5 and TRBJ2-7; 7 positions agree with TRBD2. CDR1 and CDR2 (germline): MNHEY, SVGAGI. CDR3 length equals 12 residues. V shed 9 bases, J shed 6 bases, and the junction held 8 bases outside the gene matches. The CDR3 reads CASGLVNSEQYF. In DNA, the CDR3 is TGTGCCAGTGGACTAGTAAATTCCGAGCAGTACTTC.

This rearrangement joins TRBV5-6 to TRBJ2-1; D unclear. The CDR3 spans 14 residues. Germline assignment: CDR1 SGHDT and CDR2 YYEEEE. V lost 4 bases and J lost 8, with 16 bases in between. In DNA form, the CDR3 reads TGTGCCAGCAGCCGTAGCTGGGCCTCCGATGAGCAGTTCTTC. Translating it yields CASSRSWASDEQFF.

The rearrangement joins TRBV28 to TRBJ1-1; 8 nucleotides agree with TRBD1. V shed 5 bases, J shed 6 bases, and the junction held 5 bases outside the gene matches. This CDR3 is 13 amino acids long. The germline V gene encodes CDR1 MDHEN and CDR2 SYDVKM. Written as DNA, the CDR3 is TGTGCCAGCAGTGACAGGGGTACGGCTGAAGCTTTCTTT. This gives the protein CASSDRGTAEAFF.

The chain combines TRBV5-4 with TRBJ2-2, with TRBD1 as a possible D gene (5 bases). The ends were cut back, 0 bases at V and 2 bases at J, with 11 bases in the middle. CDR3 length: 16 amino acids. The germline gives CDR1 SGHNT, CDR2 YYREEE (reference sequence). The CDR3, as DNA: TGTGCCAGCAGCTTGGCCAGGGAAGGTAACACCGGGGAGCTGTTTTTT. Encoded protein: CASSLAREGNTGELFF.

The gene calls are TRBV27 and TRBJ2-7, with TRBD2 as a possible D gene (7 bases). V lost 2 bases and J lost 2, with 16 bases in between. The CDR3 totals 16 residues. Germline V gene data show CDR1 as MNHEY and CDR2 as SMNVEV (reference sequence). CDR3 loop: CASSLGGGGAAYEQYF. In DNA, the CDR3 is TGTGCCAGCAGTTTAGGGGGCGGGGGTGCTGCCTACGAGCAGTACTTC.

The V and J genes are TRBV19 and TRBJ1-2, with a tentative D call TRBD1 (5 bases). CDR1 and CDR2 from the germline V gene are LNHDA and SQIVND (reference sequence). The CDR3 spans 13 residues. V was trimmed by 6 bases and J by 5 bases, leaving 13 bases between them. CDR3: CASSPRGGYGYTF. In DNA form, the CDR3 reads TGTGCCAGTAGCCCCCGGGGGGGTTATGGCTACACCTTC.